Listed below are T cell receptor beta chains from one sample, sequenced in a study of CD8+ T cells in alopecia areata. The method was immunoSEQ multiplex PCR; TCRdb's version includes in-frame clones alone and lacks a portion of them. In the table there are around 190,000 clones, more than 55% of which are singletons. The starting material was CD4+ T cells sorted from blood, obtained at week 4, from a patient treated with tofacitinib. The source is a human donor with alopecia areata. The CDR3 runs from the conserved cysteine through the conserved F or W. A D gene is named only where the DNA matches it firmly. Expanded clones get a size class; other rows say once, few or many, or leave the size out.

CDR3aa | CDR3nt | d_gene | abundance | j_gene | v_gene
CATSRETGAKNIQYF | TGTGCCACCAGCAGAGAAACAGGAGCCAAAAACATTCAGTACTTC | . | . | TRBJ2-4 | TRBV15
CASSLTVQSGELFF | TGCGCCAGCAGCTTGACAGTCCAAAGCGGGGAGCTGTTTTTT | . | . | TRBJ2-2 | TRBV5-1
CASSSRDRGTDTQYF | TGTGCCAGCAGTTCCCGGGACAGGGGCACAGATACGCAGTATTTT | TRBD1 | . | TRBJ2-3 | TRBV2
CASSARDRGWETQYF | TGTGCCAGCAGCGCCCGGGACAGGGGTTGGGAGACCCAGTACTTC | TRBD1 | . | TRBJ2-5 | TRBV7-8
CASRQTSGGETQYF | TGTGCCAGCAGACAGACTAGCGGAGGGGAGACCCAGTACTTC | TRBD2 | . | TRBJ2-5 | TRBV28
CSARGLNTQYF | TGCAGTGCTAGAGGTCTGAATACGCAGTATTTT | . | . | TRBJ2-3 | TRBV20-1
CASSLAANYGYTF | TGTGCCAGCAGTCTCGCGGCTAACTATGGCTACACCTTC | . | . | TRBJ1-2 | TRBV6-5
CSAREQETQYF | TGCAGTGCTAGAGAACAAGAGACCCAGTACTTC | . | . | TRBJ2-5 | TRBV20-1
CAWSVTGALAFF | TGTGCCTGGAGTGTAACCGGGGCGTTGGCTTTCTTT | . | . | TRBJ1-1 | TRBV30
CASSQVSAGELFF | TGTGCCAGCAGCCAAGTCAGTGCCGGGGAGCTGTTTTTT | . | . | TRBJ2-2 | TRBV7-9
CASSQESPTYEQYF | TGTGCCAGCAGCCAAGAGAGCCCCACCTACGAGCAGTACTTC | . | few | TRBJ2-7 | TRBV4-2
CASSARRDFQETQYF | TGTGCCAGCAGCGCCCGCCGGGACTTCCAAGAGACCCAGTACTTC | . | few | TRBJ2-5 | TRBV9
CSEGGMGRETQYF | TGCAGCGAAGGGGGGATGGGAAGAGAGACCCAGTACTTC | . | few | TRBJ2-5 | TRBV29-1
CARAVGTRHETEAFF | TGTGCCAGAGCAGTCGGGACTCGACATGAGACTGAAGCTTTCTTT | . | few | TRBJ1-1 | TRBV21-1
CAWSVRRVNQPQHF | TGTGCCTGGAGTGTGCGACGGGTCAATCAGCCCCAGCATTTT | . | . | TRBJ1-5 | TRBV30
CASSFQADPNTDTQYF | TGCGCCAGCAGCTTTCAAGCGGACCCGAACACAGATACGCAGTATTTT | . | . | TRBJ2-3 | TRBV5-1
CASSAAGANVLTF | TGTGCCAGCAGTGCGGCCGGGGCCAACGTCCTGACTTTC | . | . | TRBJ2-6 | TRBV25-1
CSVEAVLGDTQYF | TGCAGCGTTGAAGCGGTCTTAGGAGATACGCAGTATTTT | . | . | TRBJ2-3 | TRBV29-1
CAWSVGGADTQYF | TGTGCCTGGAGTGTAGGAGGGGCGGATACGCAGTATTTT | . | . | TRBJ2-3 | TRBV30
CSSNSGRLDPTDTQYF | TGCAGCTCTAATTCCGGGAGACTCGACCCCACAGATACGCAGTATTTT | . | . | TRBJ2-3 | TRBV29-1
CASSSGQPETQYF | TGTGCCAGCAGTTCTGGACAACCGGAGACCCAGTACTTC | . | . | TRBJ2-5 | TRBV6-6
CASSHGRVRGHTEAFF | TGCGCCAGCAGCCACGGTCGAGTCCGCGGGCACACTGAAGCTTTCTTT | . | . | TRBJ1-1 | TRBV4-1
CSVDRGLSGANVLTF | TGCAGCGTCGACAGGGGGCTTTCGGGGGCCAACGTCCTGACTTTC | TRBD1 | . | TRBJ2-6 | TRBV29-1
CASSSTGGNQPQHF | TGTGCCAGCAGCTCCACAGGGGGCAATCAGCCCCAGCATTTT | TRBD1 | . | TRBJ1-5 | TRBV7-8
CASSLARGVEQYF | TGCGCCAGCAGCTTGGCTCGGGGGGTCGAGCAGTACTTC | TRBD2 | . | TRBJ2-7 | TRBV5-1
CSVVEKSNTGELFF | TGCAGCGTTGTAGAAAAGTCGAACACCGGGGAGCTGTTTTTT | . | few | TRBJ2-2 | TRBV29-1
CSVDPGLGFGGYTF | TGCAGCGTTGATCCAGGGCTGGGTTTCGGGGGCTACACCTTC | . | few | TRBJ1-2 | TRBV29-1
CASRPQEGQGQGNYEQYF | TGTGCCAGCAGACCCCAGGAGGGACAGGGTCAGGGGAACTACGAGCAGTACTTC | TRBD1 | . | TRBJ2-7 | TRBV25-1
CASSEDRGNTGELFF | TGTGCCAGCAGTGAGGACAGGGGGAACACCGGGGAGCTGTTTTTT | TRBD1 | . | TRBJ2-2 | TRBV2
CASHSRWQGYGYTF | TGTGCCAGCCACTCCCGGTGGCAGGGCTATGGCTACACCTTC | . | . | TRBJ1-2 | TRBV2
CSVVGTGVPGELFF | TGCAGCGTTGTAGGGACAGGGGTTCCCGGGGAGCTGTTTTTT | TRBD1 | few | TRBJ2-2 | TRBV29-1
CAWSEQDRPFWTQYF | TGTGCCTGGAGTGAACAGGACAGGCCCTTCTGGACCCAGTACTTC | TRBD1 | . | TRBJ2-5 | TRBV30
CASSYSYRGETQYF | TGTGCCAGCAGTTACTCTTACAGGGGAGAGACCCAGTACTTC | TRBD1 | . | TRBJ2-5 | TRBV6-6
CASMGGSYNEQFF | TGTGCCAGCATGGGGGGCTCCTACAATGAGCAGTTCTTC | . | once | TRBJ2-1 | TRBV2
CATSSGAVRSGANVLTF | TGTGCCACCAGCAGTGGGGCGGTCCGCTCTGGGGCCAACGTCCTGACTTTC | . | . | TRBJ2-6 | TRBV15
CSVRTGGNTGELFF | TGCAGCGTACGGACAGGGGGTAACACCGGGGAGCTGTTTTTT | TRBD1 | few | TRBJ2-2 | TRBV29-1
CASSQDGGRASWETQYF | TGCGCCAGCAGCCAAGATGGGGGGCGGGCCAGCTGGGAGACCCAGTACTTC | . | . | TRBJ2-5 | TRBV4-3
CSALGRGETQYF | TGCAGCGCCCTTGGCAGGGGGGAGACCCAGTACTTC | TRBD1 | . | TRBJ2-5 | TRBV29-1
CSATGQSNYGYTF | TGCAGCGCCACGGGACAGAGTAACTATGGCTACACCTTC | TRBD1 | . | TRBJ1-2 | TRBV29-1
CASSFRTGLYEQYF | TGCGCCAGCAGCTTTCGGACAGGATTGTACGAGCAGTACTTC | TRBD1 | . | TRBJ2-7 | TRBV4-1
CASVGGRGNQPQHF | TGTGCCTCAGTTGGGGGTAGAGGCAATCAGCCCCAGCATTTT | . | few | TRBJ1-5 | TRBV2
CASRGGAGAYNEQFF | TGTGCCAGCAGAGGGGGTGCAGGGGCCTACAATGAGCAGTTCTTC | . | . | TRBJ2-1 | TRBV6-5
CASSVTYEQYF | TGTGCCAGCAGCGTAACCTACGAGCAGTACTTC | . | . | TRBJ2-7 | TRBV7-9
CSVGMGGNQPQHF | TGCAGCGTCGGGATGGGCGGGAATCAGCCCCAGCATTTT | . | . | TRBJ1-5 | TRBV29-1
CSGGHKNTEAFF | TGCAGCGGGGGACACAAGAACACTGAAGCTTTCTTT | . | . | TRBJ1-1 | TRBV29-1
CASSKRLASPDTQYF | TGTGCCAGCAGCAAAAGACTAGCTAGTCCAGATACGCAGTATTTT | TRBD2 | . | TRBJ2-3 | TRBV11-2
CASSWDSSYNEQFF | TGTGCCAGCAGCTGGGATAGCTCCTACAATGAGCAGTTCTTC | . | . | TRBJ2-1 | TRBV7-2
CAGGEDEQFF | TGTGCCGGGGGGGAGGATGAGCAGTTCTTC | TRBD2 | . | TRBJ2-1 | TRBV2
CASSPQETQYF | TGTGCCAGCAGTCCCCAAGAGACCCAGTACTTC | . | . | TRBJ2-5 | TRBV28